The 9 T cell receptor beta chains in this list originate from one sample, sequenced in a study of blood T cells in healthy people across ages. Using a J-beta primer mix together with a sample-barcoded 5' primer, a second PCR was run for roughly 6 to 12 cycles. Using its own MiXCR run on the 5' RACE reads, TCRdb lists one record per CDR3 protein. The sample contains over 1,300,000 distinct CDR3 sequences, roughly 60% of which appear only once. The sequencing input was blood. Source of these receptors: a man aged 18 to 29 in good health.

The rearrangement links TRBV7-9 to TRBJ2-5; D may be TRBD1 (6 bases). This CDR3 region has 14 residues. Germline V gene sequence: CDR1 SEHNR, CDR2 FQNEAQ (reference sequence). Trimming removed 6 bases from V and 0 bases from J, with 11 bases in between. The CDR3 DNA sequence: TGTGCCAGCAGGCCAGACAGGAACCAAGAGACCCAGTACTTC. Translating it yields CASRPDRNQETQYF.

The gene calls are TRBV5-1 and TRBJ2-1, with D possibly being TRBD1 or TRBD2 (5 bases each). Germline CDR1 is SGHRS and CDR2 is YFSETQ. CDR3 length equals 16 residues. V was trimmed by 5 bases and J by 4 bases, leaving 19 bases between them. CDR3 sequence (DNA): TGCGCCAGCAGGCCCCCCACCGGGGCCGCATACAATGAGCAGTTCTTC. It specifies CASRPPTGAAYNEQFF.

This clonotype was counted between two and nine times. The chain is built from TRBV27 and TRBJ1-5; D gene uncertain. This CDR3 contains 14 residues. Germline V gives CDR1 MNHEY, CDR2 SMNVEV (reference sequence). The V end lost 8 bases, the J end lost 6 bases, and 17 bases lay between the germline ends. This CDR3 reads CASASTKKGQPQHF. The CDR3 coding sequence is TGTGCCAGCGCTTCGACAAAAAAGGGTCAGCCCCAGCATTTT.

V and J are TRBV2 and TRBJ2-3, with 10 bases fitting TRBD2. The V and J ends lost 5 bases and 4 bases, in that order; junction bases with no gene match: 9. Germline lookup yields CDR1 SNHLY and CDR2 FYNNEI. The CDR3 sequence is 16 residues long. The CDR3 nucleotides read TGTGCCAGCAGTTCCCTAGCGGGAGTAGTAGCAGATACGCAGTATTTT. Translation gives CASSSLAGVVADTQYF. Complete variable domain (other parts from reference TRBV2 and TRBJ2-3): EPEVTQTPSHQVTQMGQEVILRCVPISNHLYFYWYRQILGQKVEFLVSFYNNEISEKSEIFDDQFSVERPDGSNFTLKIRSTKLEDSAMYFCASSSLAGVVADTQYFGPGTRLTVL.

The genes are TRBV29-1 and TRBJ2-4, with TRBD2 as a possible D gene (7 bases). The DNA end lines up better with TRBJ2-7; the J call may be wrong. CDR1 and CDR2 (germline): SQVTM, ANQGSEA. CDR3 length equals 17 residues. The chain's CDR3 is CSVVSSGGYSLTYEQYF. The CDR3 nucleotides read TGCAGCGTTGTGTCCTCGGGGGGCTACTCTTTAACCTACGAGCAGTACTTC.

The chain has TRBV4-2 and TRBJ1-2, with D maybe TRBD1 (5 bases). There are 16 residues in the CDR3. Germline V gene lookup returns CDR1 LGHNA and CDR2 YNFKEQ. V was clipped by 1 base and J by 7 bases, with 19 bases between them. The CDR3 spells CASSQARQGNFGGYTF. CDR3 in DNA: TGTGCCAGCAGCCAAGCCAGGCAGGGTAACTTTGGTGGCTACACCTTC.

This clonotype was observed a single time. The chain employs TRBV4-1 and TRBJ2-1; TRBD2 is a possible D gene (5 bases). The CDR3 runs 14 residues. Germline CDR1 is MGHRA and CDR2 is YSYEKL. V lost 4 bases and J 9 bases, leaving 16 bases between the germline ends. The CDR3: CASSPLNGEIEQFF. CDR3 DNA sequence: TGCGCCAGCAGCCCCTTAAACGGGGAAATTGAGCAGTTCTTC.

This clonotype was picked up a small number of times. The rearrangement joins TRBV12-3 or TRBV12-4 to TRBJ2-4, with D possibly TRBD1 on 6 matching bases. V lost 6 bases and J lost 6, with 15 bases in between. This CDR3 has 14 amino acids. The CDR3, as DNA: TGTGCCAGCAGCACCACGGGACACCTAAACATTCAGTACTTC. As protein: CASSTTGHLNIQYF.

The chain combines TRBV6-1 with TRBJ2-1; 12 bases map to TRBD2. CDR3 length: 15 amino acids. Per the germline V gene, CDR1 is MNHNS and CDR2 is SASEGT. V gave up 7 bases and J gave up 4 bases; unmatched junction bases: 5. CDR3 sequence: CASTGGTSGYNEQFF. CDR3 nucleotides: TGTGCCAGCACGGGGGGGACTAGCGGGTACAATGAGCAGTTCTTC.